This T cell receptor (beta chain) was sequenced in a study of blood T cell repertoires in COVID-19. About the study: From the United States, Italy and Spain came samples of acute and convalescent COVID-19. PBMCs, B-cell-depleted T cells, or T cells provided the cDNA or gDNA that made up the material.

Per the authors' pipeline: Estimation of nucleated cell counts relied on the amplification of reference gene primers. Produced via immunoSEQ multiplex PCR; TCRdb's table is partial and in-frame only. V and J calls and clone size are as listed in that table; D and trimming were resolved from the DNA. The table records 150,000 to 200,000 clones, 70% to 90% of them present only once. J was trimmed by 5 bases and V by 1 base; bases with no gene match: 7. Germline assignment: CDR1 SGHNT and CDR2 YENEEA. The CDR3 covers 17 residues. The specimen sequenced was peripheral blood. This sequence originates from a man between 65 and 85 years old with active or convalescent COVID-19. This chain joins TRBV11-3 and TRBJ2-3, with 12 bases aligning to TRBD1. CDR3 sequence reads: CASSLATGTGGKDTQYF. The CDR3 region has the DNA TGTGCCAGCAGCTTAGCAACCGGGACAGGGGGCAAAGATACGCAGTATTTT.